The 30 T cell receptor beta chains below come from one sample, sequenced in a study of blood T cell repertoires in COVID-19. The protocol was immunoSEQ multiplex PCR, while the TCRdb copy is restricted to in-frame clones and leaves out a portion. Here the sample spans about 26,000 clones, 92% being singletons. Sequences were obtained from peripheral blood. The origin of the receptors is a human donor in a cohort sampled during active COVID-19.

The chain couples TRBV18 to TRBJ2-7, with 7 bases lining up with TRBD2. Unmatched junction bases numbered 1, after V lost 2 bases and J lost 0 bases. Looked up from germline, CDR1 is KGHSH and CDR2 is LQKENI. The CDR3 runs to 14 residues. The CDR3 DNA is TGTGCCAGCTCACCAACTAGCGACTCCTACGAGCAGTACGTC. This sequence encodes CASSPTSDSYEQYV.

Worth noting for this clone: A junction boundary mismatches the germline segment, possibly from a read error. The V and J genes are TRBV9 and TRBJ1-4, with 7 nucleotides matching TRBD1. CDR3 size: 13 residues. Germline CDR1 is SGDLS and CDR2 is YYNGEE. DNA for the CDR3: TGCACCCTTCGGGAGGGGGCGCAGGAAAAACTGTTTTTT. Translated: CTLREGAQEKLFF.

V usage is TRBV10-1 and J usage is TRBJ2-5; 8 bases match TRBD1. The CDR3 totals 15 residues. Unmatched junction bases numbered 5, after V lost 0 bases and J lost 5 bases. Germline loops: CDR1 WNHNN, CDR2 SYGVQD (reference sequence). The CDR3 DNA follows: TGCGCCAGCAGTGAGTCGACAGGGGTAGGGGAGACCCAGTACTTC. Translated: CASSESTGVGETQYF.

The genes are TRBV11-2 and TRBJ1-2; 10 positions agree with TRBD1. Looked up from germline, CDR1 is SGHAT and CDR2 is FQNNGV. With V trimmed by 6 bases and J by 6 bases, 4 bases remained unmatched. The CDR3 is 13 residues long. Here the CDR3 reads CASRTGTGDGYTF. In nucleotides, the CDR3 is TGTGCCAGCAGAACCGGGACAGGGGATGGCTACACCTTC.

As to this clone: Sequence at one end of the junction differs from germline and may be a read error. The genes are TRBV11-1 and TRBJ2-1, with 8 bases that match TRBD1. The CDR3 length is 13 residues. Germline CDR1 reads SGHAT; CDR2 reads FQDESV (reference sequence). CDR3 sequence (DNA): TGTGCCAGCAACTCGGACAGGGAAATGGGTCTAATCTTC. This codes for CASNSDREMGLIF.

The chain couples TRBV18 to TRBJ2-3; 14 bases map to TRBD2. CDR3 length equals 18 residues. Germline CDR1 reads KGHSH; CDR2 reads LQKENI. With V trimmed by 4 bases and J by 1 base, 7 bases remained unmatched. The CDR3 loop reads CASSRRTSGGRGTDTQYF. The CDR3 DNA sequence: TGTGCCAGCTCACGGCGGACTAGCGGGGGGAGGGGCACAGATACGCAGTATTTT.

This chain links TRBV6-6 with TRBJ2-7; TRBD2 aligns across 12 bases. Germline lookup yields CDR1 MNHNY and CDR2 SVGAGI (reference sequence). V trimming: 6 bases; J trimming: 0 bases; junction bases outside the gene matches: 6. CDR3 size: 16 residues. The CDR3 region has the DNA TGTGCCAGCAGGGCTAGCGGGGGGGCCGGCTCCTACGAGCAGTACGTC. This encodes CASRASGGAGSYEQYV.

The CDR3 spells CASSSGQNRGPNYGYTF. As DNA, the CDR3 is TGTGCCAGCAGCTCAGGCCAAAACAGGGGGCCGAACTATGGCTACACCTTC. The chain combines TRBV7-3 with TRBJ1-2, with 9 bases identical to TRBD1. J lost 2 bases, V lost 4 bases, and 11 bases had no gene match. The CDR3 is made up of 17 amino acids. Per the germline V gene, CDR1 is SGHTA and CDR2 is FQGTGA.

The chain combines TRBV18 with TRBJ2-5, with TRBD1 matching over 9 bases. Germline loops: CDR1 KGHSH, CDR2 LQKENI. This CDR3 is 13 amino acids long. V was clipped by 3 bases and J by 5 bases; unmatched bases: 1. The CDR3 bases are TGTGCCAGCTCACCGGGACAGGGCGAGACCCAGTACTTC. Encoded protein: CASSPGQGETQYF.

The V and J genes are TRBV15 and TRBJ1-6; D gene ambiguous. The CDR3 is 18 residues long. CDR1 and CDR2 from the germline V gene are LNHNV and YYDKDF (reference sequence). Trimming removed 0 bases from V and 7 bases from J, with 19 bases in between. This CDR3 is CATSRDLRNSPVNSPLHF. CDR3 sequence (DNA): TGTGCCACCAGCAGAGATTTAAGAAACAGTCCCGTAAATTCACCCCTCCACTTT.

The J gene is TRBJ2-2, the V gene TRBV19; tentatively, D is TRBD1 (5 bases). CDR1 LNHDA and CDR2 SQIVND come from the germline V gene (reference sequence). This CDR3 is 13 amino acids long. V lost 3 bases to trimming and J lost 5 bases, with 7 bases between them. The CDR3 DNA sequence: TGTGCCAGTAGTATCTCAGGGACCGGGGAGCTGTTTTTT. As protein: CASSISGTGELFF.

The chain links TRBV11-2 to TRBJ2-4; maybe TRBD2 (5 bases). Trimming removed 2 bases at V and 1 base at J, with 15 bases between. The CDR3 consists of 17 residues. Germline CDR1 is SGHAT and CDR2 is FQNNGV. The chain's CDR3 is CASSLSSLTRAKNIQYF. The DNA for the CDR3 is TGTGCCAGCAGCTTAAGTTCCCTTACTAGGGCCAAAAACATTCAGTACTTC.

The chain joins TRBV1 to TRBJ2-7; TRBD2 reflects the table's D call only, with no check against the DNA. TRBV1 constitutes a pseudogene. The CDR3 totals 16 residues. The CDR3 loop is CTSSQDPAGTHYEQYV. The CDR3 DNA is TGCACCAGCAGCCAAGATCCAGCGGGGACCCACTACGAGCAGTACGTC.

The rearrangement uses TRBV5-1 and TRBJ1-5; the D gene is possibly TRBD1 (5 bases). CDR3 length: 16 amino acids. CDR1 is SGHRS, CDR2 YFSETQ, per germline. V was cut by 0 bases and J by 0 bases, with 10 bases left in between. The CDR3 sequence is CASSLGSGLSNQPQHF. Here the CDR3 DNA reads TGCGCCAGCAGCTTGGGCTCGGGACTTAGCAATCAGCCCCAGCATTTT.

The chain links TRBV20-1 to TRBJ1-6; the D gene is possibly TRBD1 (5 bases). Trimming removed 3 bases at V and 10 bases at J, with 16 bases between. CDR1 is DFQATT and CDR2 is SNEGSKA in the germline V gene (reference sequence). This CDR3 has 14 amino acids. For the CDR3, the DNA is TGCAGTGCTAGTCGGCAGGGAGGAATCTCACCCCTCCACTTT. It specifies CSASRQGGISPLHF.

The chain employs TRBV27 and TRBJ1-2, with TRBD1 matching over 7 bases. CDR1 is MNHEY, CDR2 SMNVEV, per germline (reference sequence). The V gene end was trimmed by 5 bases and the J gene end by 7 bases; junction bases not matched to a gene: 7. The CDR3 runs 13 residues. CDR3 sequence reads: CASSLRQGGGYTF. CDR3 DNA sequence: TGTGCCAGCAGTCTCAGACAGGGCGGTGGCTACACCTTC.

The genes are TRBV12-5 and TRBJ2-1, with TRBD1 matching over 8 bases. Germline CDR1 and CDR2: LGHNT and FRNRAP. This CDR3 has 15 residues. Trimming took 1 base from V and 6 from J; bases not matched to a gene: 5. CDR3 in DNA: TGTGCTAGTGGTTTGGGACAGGGGTCTGGCAATGAGCAGTTCTTC. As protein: CASGLGQGSGNEQFF. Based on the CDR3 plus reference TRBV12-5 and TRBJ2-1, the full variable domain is DARVTQTPRHKVTEMGQEVTMRCQPILGHNTVFWYRQTMMQGLELLAYFRNRAPLDDSGMPKDRFSAEMPDATLATLKIQPSEPRDSAVYFCASGLGQGSGNEQFFGPGTRLTVL.

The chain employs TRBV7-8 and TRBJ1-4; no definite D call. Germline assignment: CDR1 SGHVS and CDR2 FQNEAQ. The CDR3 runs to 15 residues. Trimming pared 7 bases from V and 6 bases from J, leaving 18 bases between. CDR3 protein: CASTYSMRVDEKLFF. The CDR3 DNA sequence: TGTGCCAGCACCTATAGTATGAGGGTCGATGAAAAACTGTTTTTT. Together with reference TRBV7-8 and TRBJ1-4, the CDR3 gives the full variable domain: GAGVSQSPRYKVAKRGQDVALRCDPISGHVSLFWYQQALGQGPEFLTYFQNEAQLDKSGLPSDRFFAERPEGSVSTLKIQRTQQEDSAVYLCASTYSMRVDEKLFFGSGTQLSVL.

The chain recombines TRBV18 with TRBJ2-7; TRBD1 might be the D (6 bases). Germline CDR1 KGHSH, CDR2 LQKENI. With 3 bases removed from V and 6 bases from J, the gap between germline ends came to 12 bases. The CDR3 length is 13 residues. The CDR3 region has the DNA TGTGCCAGCTCACCGGGGCAGGGGACCGAGCAGTACTTC. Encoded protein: CASSPGQGTEQYF.

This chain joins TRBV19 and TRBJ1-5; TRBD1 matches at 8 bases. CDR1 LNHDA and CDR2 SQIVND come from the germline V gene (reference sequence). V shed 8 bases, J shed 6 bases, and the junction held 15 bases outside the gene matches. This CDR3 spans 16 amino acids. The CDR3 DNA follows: TGTGCCAGTGGGTCCGGACAGGGCAAGTCGGGTCAGCCCCAGCATTTT. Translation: CASGSGQGKSGQPQHF.

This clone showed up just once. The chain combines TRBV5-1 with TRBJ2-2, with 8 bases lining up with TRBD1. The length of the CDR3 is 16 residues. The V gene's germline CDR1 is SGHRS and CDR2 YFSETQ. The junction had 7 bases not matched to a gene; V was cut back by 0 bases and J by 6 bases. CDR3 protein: CASSLGTGISAGELFF. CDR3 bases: TGCGCCAGCAGCTTGGGGACAGGGATTAGCGCCGGGGAGCTGTTTTTT.

The CDR3: CASISPGLAGGETQYF. The CDR3 nucleotides are TGCGCCAGCATCAGCCCGGGACTAGCGGGGGGAGAGACCCAGTACTTC. The chain couples TRBV10-2 to TRBJ2-5; TRBD2 agrees at 15 bases. Germline trimming cut 7 bases from V and 4 bases from J; bases unmatched to any gene: 7. CDR1 is WSHSY, CDR2 SAAADI, per germline. CDR3 size: 16 residues.

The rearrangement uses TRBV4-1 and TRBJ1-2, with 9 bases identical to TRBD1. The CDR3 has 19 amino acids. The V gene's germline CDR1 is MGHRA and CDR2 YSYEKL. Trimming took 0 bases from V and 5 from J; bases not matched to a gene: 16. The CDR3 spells CASSQDRNLPGQGFYGYTF. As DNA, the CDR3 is TGCGCCAGCAGCCAAGATCGGAACCTCCCGGGACAGGGTTTTTATGGCTACACCTTC.

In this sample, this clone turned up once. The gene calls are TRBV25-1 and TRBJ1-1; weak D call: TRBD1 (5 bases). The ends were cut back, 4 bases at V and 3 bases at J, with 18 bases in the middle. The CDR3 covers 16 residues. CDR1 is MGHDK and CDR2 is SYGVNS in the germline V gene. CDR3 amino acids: CASSGARGGVHTEAFF. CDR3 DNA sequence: TGTGCCAGCAGTGGCGCGAGGGGCGGGGTGCACACTGAAGCTTTCTTT. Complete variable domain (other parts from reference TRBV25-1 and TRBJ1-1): EADIYQTPRYLVIGTGKKITLECSQTMGHDKMYWYQQDPGMELHLIHYSYGVNSTEKGDLSSESTVSRIRTEHFPLTLESARPSHTSQYLCASSGARGGVHTEAFFGQGTRLTVV.

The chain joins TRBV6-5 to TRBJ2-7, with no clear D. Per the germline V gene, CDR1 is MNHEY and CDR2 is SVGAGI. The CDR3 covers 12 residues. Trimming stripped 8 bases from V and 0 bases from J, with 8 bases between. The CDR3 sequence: CASRGNSYEQYF. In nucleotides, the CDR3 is TGTGCCAGCCGCGGAAACTCCTACGAGCAGTACTTC.

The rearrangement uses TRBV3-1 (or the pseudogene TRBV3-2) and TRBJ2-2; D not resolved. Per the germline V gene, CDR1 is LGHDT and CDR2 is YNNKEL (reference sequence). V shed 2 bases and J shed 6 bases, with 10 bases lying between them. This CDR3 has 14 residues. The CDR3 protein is CASSQFGGPGELFF. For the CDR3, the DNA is TGTGCCAGCAGCCAATTTGGCGGCCCCGGGGAGCTGTTTTTT.

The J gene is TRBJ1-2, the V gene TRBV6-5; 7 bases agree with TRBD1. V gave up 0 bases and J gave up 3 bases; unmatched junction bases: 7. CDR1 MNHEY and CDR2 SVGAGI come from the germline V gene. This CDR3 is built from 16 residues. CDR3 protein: CASSYSSPGTDYGYTF. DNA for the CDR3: TGTGCCAGCAGTTACTCGTCCCCAGGGACAGACTATGGCTACACCTTC.

DNA for the CDR3: TGCGCCAGCAGCTTGGAGGGGGCGGACGAAAAACTGTTTTTT. Translated: CASSLEGADEKLFF. The chain combines TRBV5-1 with TRBJ1-4, with 7 bases fitting TRBD1. This CDR3 is 14 amino acids long. V lost 0 bases and J lost 8; bases outside the gene matches: 4. CDR1 and CDR2 from the germline V gene are SGHRS and YFSETQ.

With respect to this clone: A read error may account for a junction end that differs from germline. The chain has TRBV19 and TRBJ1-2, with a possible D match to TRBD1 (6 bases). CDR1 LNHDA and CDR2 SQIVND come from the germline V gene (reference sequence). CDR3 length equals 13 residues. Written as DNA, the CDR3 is TGTGCTAGTAGGCCAGGGGCGGGCTATGGCTACACCTTC. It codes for CASRPGAGYGYTF.

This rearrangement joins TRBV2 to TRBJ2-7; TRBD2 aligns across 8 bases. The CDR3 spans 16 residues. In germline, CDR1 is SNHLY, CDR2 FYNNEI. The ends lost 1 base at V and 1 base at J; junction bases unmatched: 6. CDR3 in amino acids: CASSEGRGGRSYEQYV. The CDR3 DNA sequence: TGTGCCAGCAGTGAAGGTCGGGGGGGGAGGTCCTACGAGCAGTACGTC.